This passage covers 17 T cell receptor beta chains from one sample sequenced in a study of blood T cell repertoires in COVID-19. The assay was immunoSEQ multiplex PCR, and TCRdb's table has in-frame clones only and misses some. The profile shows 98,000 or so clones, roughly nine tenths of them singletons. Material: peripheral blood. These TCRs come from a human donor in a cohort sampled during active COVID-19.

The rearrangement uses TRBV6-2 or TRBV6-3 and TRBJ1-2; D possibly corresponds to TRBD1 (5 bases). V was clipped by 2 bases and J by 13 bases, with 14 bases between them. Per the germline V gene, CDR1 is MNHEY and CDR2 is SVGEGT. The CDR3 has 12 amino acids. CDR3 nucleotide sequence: TGTGCCAGCAGTTACGCGCAGGGAATCCGCACCTTC. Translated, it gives CASSYAQGIRTF.

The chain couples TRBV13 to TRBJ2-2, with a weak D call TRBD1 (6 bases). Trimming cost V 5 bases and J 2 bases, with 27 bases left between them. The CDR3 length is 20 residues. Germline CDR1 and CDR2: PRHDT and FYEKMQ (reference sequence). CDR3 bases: TGTGCCAGCAGCCACGGGCCGATCTATAACAGGGAGAAAAACACCGGGGAGCTGTTTTTT. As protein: CASSHGPIYNREKNTGELFF.

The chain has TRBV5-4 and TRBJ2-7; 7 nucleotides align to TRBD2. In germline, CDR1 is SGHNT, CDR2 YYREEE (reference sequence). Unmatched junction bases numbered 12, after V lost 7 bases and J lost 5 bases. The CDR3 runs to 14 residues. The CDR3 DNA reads TGTGCCAGCCAACCCGGGGAGGGGCAGCACGAGCAGTACTTC. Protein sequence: CASQPGEGQHEQYF.

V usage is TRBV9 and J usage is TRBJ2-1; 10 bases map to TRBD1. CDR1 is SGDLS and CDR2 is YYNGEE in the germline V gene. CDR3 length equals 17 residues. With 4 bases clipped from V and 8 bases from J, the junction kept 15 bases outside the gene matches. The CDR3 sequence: CASSPHSLRDRGHEQFF. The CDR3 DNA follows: TGTGCCAGCAGCCCCCACTCCCTCCGGGACAGGGGCCATGAGCAGTTCTTC.

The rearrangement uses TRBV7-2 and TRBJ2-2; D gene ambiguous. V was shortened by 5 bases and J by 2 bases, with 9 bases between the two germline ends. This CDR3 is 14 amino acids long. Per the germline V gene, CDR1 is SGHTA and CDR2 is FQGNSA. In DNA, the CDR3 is TGTGCCAGCAGCAACGACATCAACACCGGGGAGCTGTTTTTT. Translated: CASSNDINTGELFF.

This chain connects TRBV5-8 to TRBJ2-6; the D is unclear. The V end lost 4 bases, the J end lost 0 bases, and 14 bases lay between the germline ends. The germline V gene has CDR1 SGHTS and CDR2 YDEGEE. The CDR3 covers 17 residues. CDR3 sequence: CASSRPTSVSGANVLTF. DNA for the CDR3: TGTGCCAGCAGCCGACCGACATCAGTCTCTGGGGCCAACGTCCTGACTTTC.

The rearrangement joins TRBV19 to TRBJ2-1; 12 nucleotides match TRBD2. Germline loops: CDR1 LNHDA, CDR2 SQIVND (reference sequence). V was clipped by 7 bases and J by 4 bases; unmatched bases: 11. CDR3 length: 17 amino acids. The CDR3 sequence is CASTPRLAGEWYNEQFF. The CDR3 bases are TGTGCCAGTACCCCCCGACTAGCGGGAGAATGGTACAATGAGCAGTTCTTC. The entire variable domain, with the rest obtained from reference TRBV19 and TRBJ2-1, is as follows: DGGITQSPKYLFRKEGQNVTLSCEQNLNHDAMYWYRQDPGQGLRLIYYSQIVNDFQKGDIAEGYSVSREKKESFPLTVTSAQKNPTAFYLCASTPRLAGEWYNEQFFGPGTRLTVL.

The CDR3 spells CATSSSGDTQYF. The DNA of the CDR3 is TGTGCCACCAGCAGTTCGGGGGATACGCAGTATTTT. The chain couples TRBV15 to TRBJ2-3; maybe TRBD2 (5 bases). This CDR3 has 12 amino acids. From germline, CDR1 is LNHNV and CDR2 YYDKDF (reference sequence). Trimming took 3 bases from V and 6 from J, leaving 7 bases between them.

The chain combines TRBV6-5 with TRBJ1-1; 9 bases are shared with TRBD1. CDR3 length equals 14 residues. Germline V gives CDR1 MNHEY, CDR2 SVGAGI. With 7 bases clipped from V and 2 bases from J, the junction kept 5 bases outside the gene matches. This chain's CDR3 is CASTLTGGNTEAFF. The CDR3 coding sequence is TGTGCCAGCACCCTGACAGGGGGTAACACTGAAGCTTTCTTT.

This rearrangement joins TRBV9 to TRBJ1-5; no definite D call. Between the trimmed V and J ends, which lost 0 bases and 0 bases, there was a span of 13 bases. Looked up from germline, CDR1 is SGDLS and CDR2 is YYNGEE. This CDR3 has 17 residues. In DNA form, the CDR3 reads TGTGCCAGCAGCGTAGCTTTACAAACATATAGCAATCAGCCCCAGCATTTT. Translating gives CASSVALQTYSNQPQHF.

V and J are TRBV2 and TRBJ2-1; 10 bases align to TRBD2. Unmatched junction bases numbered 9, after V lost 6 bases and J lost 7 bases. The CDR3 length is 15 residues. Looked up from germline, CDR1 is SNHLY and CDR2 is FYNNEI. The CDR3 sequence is CASRQAGGFGNEQFF. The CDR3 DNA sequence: TGTGCCAGCAGACAAGCGGGAGGGTTCGGGAATGAGCAGTTCTTC.

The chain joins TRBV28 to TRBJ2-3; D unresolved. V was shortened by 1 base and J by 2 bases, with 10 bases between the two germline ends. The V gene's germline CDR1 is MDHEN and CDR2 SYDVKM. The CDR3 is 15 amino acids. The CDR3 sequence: CASSLSPRSTDTQYF. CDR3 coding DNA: TGTGCCAGCAGTTTATCTCCCAGATCCACAGATACGCAGTATTTT.

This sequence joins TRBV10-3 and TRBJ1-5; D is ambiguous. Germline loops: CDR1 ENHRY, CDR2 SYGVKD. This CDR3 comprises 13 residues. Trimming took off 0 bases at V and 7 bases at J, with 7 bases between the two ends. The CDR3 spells CAISESSGQPQHF. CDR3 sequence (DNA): TGTGCCATCAGTGAGTCTTCGGGACAGCCCCAGCATTTT.

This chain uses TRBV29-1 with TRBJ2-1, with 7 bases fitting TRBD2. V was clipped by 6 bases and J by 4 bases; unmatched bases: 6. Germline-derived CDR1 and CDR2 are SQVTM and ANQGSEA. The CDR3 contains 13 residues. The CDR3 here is CSVRAAGYNEQFF. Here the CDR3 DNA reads TGCAGCGTACGAGCAGCGGGGTACAATGAGCAGTTCTTC.

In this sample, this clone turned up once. CDR3 amino acids: CASSLLTGTLNTEAFF. The CDR3 DNA reads as TGTGCCAGTAGTTTGCTCACCGGGACACTGAACACTGAAGCTTTCTTT. The V and J genes are TRBV19 and TRBJ1-1; possibly TRBD1 for D (6 bases). V lost 5 bases and J 0 bases, leaving 16 bases between the germline ends. The CDR3 has 16 residues. The germline V gene encodes CDR1 LNHDA and CDR2 SQIVND (reference sequence).

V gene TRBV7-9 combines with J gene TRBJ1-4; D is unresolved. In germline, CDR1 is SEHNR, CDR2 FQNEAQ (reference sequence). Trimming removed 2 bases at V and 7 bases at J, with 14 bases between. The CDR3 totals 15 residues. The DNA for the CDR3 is TGTGCCAGCAGCTTACAGCTTGTGGAGGTTGAAAAACTGTTTTTT. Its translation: CASSLQLVEVEKLFF. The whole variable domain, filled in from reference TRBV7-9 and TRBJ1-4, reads DTGVSQNPRHKITKRGQNVTFRCDPISEHNRLYWYRQTLGQGPEFLTYFQNEAQLEKSRLLSDRFSAERPKGSFSTLEIQRTEQGDSAMYLCASSLQLVEVEKLFFGSGTQLSVL.

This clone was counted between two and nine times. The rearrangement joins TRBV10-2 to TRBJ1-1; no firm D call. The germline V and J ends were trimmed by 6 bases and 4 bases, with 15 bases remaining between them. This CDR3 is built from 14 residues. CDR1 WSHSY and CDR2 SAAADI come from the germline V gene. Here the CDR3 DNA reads TGCGCCAGCAGAGTCAAGATGGAGGGCACTGAAGCTTTCTTT. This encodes CASRVKMEGTEAFF.